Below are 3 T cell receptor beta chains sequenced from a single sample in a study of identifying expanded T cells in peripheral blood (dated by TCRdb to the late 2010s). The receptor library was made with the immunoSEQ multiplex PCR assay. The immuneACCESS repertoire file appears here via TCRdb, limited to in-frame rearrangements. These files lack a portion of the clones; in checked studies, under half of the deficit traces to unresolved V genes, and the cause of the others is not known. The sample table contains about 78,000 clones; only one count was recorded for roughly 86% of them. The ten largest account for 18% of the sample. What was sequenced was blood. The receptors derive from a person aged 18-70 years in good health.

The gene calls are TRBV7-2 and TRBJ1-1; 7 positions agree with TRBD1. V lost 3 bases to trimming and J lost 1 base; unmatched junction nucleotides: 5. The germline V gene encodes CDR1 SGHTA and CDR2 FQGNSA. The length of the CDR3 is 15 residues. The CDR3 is CASSLGGGSNTEAFF. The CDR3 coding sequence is TGTGCCAGCAGCTTGGGAGGGGGCTCGAACACTGAAGCTTTCTTT.

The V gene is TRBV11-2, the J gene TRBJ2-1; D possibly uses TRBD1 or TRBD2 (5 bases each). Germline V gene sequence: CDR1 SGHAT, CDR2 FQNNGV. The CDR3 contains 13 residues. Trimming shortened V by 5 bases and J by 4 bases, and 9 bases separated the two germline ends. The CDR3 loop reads CASSRDGYNEQFF. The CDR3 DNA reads TGTGCCAGCAGCCGGGACGGATACAATGAGCAGTTCTTC.

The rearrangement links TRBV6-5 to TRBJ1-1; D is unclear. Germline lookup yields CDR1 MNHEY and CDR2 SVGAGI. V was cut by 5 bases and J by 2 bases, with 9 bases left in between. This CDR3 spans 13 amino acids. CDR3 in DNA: TGTGCCAGCAGTCGTCAGGAAAACACTGAAGCTTTCTTT. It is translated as CASSRQENTEAFF.